The subject of this entry is one TCR beta chain. These data belong to a study of blood T cells in healthy people across ages. V shed 3 bases and J shed 2 bases, with 7 bases lying between them. There are 13 residues in the CDR3. Germline lookup yields CDR1 DFQATT and CDR2 SNEGSKA (reference sequence). Together with a sample-barcoded 5' primer, a J-beta primer mix was included in a second PCR lasting roughly 6 to 12 cycles. TCRdb analysed the 5' RACE reads with MiXCR anew, one entry per CDR3 protein. This sample has 1.5 million to 2 million distinct CDR3 sequences, with roughly 30% found just once. Material: blood. The rearrangement links TRBV20-1 to TRBJ2-2, with D unresolved. The source of this sequence is a woman under 40 in good health. CDR3 region: CSASVFNTGELFF. CDR3 DNA sequence: TGCAGTGCTAGTGTTTTTAACACCGGGGAGCTGTTTTTT.